This entry lists 3 T cell receptor beta chains sequenced from one sample in a study of shared clonotypes between healthy human individuals. The assay was immunoSEQ multiplex PCR, and TCRdb's table has in-frame clones only and misses some. The sample has hundreds of thousands of clones, around 76% seen once; the top ten hold around 11%. Sequencing input: PBMCs. Receptor source: a woman aged 35 to 49 in good health. Some clones in this sample may be carry-over from other donors' samples.

This clone was detected only once. The rearrangement links TRBV2 to TRBJ2-3; 11 bases match TRBD2. The length of the CDR3 is 17 residues. V was pared by 3 bases and J by 1 base, with 6 bases of the junction left unmatched. CDR1 and CDR2 from the germline V gene are SNHLY and FYNNEI. The CDR3 DNA reads as TGTGCCAGCAGTGACCCTAGCGGGAGGCCCCGCACAGATACGCAGTATTTT. Translating gives CASSDPSGRPRTDTQYF.

The rearrangement uses TRBV27 and TRBJ2-1; D is tentatively TRBD1 or TRBD2 (5 bases each). Trimming removed 0 bases from V and 7 bases from J, with 13 bases in between. The germline V gene encodes CDR1 MNHEY and CDR2 SMNVEV (reference sequence). The CDR3 runs 15 residues. The CDR3 bases are TGTGCCAGCAGTTTATCTGGTGGGGGAGCAAATGAGCAGTTCTTC. Its protein is CASSLSGGGANEQFF.

DNA for the CDR3: TGTGCCAGCAGGAGGACTTCGGGGGACGAGCAGTACTTC. Protein: CASRRTSGDEQYF. The chain combines TRBV28 with TRBJ2-5; the D gene is possibly TRBD2 (6 bases). The J call could be wrong; TRBJ2-7 is a better fit for the DNA end. The CDR3 runs 13 residues. Germline V lookup: CDR1 MDHEN, CDR2 SYDVKM.